The 11 T cell receptor beta chains given below trace back to one sample, sequenced in a study of monozygotic twins with cystic fibrosis. Clones were sequenced by immunoSEQ multiplex PCR, and TCRdb holds only the in-frame ones, with some missing. Here the sample spans approximately 36,000 clones, around nine tenths being singletons. Sequenced: blood. These receptors were obtained from a boy younger than 10 with cystic fibrosis.

This clone was detected only once. V and J are TRBV7-9 and TRBJ1-5; D is possibly TRBD1 (5 bases). The CDR3 loop spans 14 amino acids. V was cut by 2 bases and J by 5 bases, with 10 bases left in between. CDR1 is SEHNR, CDR2 FQNEAQ, per germline (reference sequence). The CDR3 sequence is CASSLTDTYQPQHF. CDR3 DNA sequence: TGTGCCAGCAGCTTAACGGACACCTATCAGCCCCAGCATTTT.

The CDR3 protein is CASSLQGYGYTF. CDR3 nucleotides: TGCGCCAGCAGTCTACAGGGCTATGGCTACACCTTC. The rearrangement joins TRBV10-2 to TRBJ1-2; D may be TRBD1 (6 bases). The germline CDR1 and CDR2 sequences are WSHSY and SAAADI. The germline V and J ends were trimmed by 5 bases and 4 bases, with 8 bases remaining between them. The CDR3 is made up of 12 amino acids.

The chain employs TRBV6-5 and TRBJ2-1; the D gene is possibly TRBD1 (5 bases). Germline CDR1 MNHEY, CDR2 SVGAGI. V shed 0 bases and J shed 4 bases, with 7 bases lying between them. The CDR3 runs to 14 residues. The CDR3 sequence: CASSYSAGYNEQFF. Written as DNA, the CDR3 is TGTGCCAGCAGTTACTCGGCAGGGTACAATGAGCAGTTCTTC.

This chain connects TRBV6-6 to TRBJ1-2; D gene uncertain. The germline V and J ends were trimmed by 5 bases and 7 bases, with 8 bases remaining between them. CDR1 and CDR2 (germline): MNHNY, SVGAGI (reference sequence). This CDR3 comprises 11 residues. CDR3 nucleotide sequence: TGTGCCAGCAGTCCCTGGGGTGGCTACACCTTC. This sequence encodes CASSPWGGYTF.

V gene TRBV29-1 combines with J gene TRBJ1-1; D gene unclear. The V end was cut by 0 bases, the J end by 10 bases, with 15 bases between. The CDR3 spans 13 residues. Per the germline V gene, CDR1 is SQVTM and CDR2 is ANQGSEA. The CDR3 nucleotides are TGCAGCGTTGAAGATATAGGGAGGCTAGGAGCTTTCTTT. Translated: CSVEDIGRLGAFF.

CDR3 in amino acids: CASSYGTGTGDGYTF. CDR3 nucleotides: TGTGCCAGCAGTTACGGGACCGGGACAGGGGATGGCTACACCTTC. This chain links TRBV6-5 with TRBJ1-2; 10 bases are a match to TRBD1. The CDR3 is 15 amino acids. Trimming removed 2 bases from V and 6 bases from J; junction bases left unmatched: 6. Germline lookup yields CDR1 MNHEY and CDR2 SVGAGI.

This chain links TRBV6-5 with TRBJ1-2; no clear D gene. V was trimmed by 0 bases and J by 2 bases, leaving 13 bases between them. The germline V gene encodes CDR1 MNHEY and CDR2 SVGAGI. This CDR3 contains 16 residues. CDR3 region: CASSYSVNRQNYGYTF. CDR3 DNA sequence: TGTGCCAGCAGTTACTCGGTTAACAGACAAAACTATGGCTACACCTTC.

This sequence joins TRBV9 and TRBJ2-7, with D tentatively TRBD2 (6 bases). The V end lost 0 bases, the J end lost 2 bases, and 9 bases lay between the germline ends. The length of the CDR3 is 14 residues. Looked up from germline, CDR1 is SGDLS and CDR2 is YYNGEE. The CDR3 DNA is TGTGCCAGCAGCGTAGACGGGGGAGCCTACGAGCAGTACTTC. Translation: CASSVDGGAYEQYF. Complete variable domain (other parts from reference TRBV9 and TRBJ2-7): DSGVTQTPKHLITATGQRVTLRCSPRSGDLSVYWYQQSLDQGLQFLIQYYNGEERAKGNILERFSAQQFPDLHSELNLSSLELGDSALYFCASSVDGGAYEQYFGPGTRLTVT.

This clone has only a few counts. The chain uses TRBV7-8 and TRBJ1-5; no reliable D call. V was pared by 1 base and J by 3 bases, with 1 base between. The length of the CDR3 is 12 residues. The V gene's germline CDR1 is SGHVS and CDR2 FQNEAQ. CDR3 coding DNA: TGTGCCAGCAGCTTAGACAATCAGCCCCAGCATTTT. As protein: CASSLDNQPQHF. The full variable domain, its missing parts supplied by reference TRBV7-8 and TRBJ1-5, is GAGVSQSPRYKVAKRGQDVALRCDPISGHVSLFWYQQALGQGPEFLTYFQNEAQLDKSGLPSDRFFAERPEGSVSTLKIQRTQQEDSAVYLCASSLDNQPQHFGDGTRLSIL.

The chain recombines TRBV18 with TRBJ2-5, with D perhaps TRBD2 (6 bases). CDR1 is KGHSH and CDR2 is LQKENI in the germline V gene. The CDR3 spans 13 residues. The V gene lost 2 bases and the J gene lost 5 bases, with 9 bases spanning the gap. CDR3 protein: CASSPYAGETQYF. The CDR3, as DNA: TGTGCCAGCTCACCATACGCGGGGGAGACCCAGTACTTC.

The rearrangement links TRBV5-1 to TRBJ1-1, with D possibly matching TRBD1 (5 bases). The CDR3 covers 13 residues. Per the germline V gene, CDR1 is SGHRS and CDR2 is YFSETQ. Trimming took 0 bases from V and 5 from J, leaving 8 bases between them. The CDR3 DNA is TGCGCCAGCAGCTTGGAAGGGGCTACTGAAGCTTTCTTT. Translating gives CASSLEGATEAFF. The variable domain in full, completed from reference TRBV5-1 and TRBJ1-1, reads KAGVTQTPRYLIKTRGQQVTLSCSPISGHRSVSWYQQTPGQGLQFLFEYFSETQRNKGNFPGRFSGRQFSNSRSEMNVSTLELGDSALYLCASSLEGATEAFFGQGTRLTVV.